Below are 11 T cell receptor beta chains sequenced from a single sample in a study of blood T cell repertoires in COVID-19. Profiled with immunoSEQ multiplex PCR; TCRdb holds only in-frame clones, not every one. The repertoire holds around 120,000 clones, with nearly 90% as singletons. The specimen was peripheral blood. All receptors come from a woman aged 55-75 years with COVID-19, enrolled during active disease.

The chain's CDR3 is CASSQDRWQFF. The CDR3 nucleotides are TGCGCCAGCAGCCAAGATCGGTGGCAGTTCTTC. The rearrangement joins TRBV4-1 to TRBJ2-1; D not resolved. CDR3 length: 11 residues. Germline CDR1 reads MGHRA; CDR2 reads YSYEKL. Trimming removed 0 bases from V and 12 bases from J, with 6 bases in between.

V is TRBV11-3 and J is TRBJ2-7; D is possibly TRBD1 (5 bases). CDR1 is SGHNT and CDR2 is YENEEA in the germline V gene. V lost 1 base, J lost 2 bases, and 9 bases lay in between. The length of the CDR3 is 14 residues. The CDR3 bases are TGTGCCAGCAGCTTAGGGGGCCGGGCCTACGAGCAGTACTTC. As protein: CASSLGGRAYEQYF. The variable domain in full, completed from reference TRBV11-3 and TRBJ2-7, reads EAGVVQSPRYKIIEKKQPVAFWCNPISGHNTLYWYLQNLGQGPELLIRYENEEAVDDSQLPKDRFSAERLKGVDSTLKIQPAELGDSAVYLCASSLGGRAYEQYFGPGTRLTVT.

The chain joins TRBV11-3 to TRBJ2-3; 11 bases are shared with TRBD2. CDR1 SGHNT and CDR2 YENEEA come from the germline V gene. The CDR3 consists of 17 residues. Unmatched junction bases numbered 8, after V lost 5 bases and J lost 1 base. As DNA, the CDR3 is TGTGCCAGCAGCATACTAGCGGGAGCCCCTGGCACAGATACGCAGTATTTT. As protein: CASSILAGAPGTDTQYF.

The chain employs TRBV19 and TRBJ1-6, with TRBD1 matching 10 bases. The V gene end was trimmed by 3 bases and the J gene end by 10 bases; junction bases not matched to a gene: 3. Germline V lookup: CDR1 LNHDA, CDR2 SQIVND (reference sequence). The CDR3 has 14 amino acids. The CDR3 DNA reads as TGTGCCAGTAGTATGCGGACAGGGGGATCACCCCTCCACTTT. It yields the protein CASSMRTGGSPLHF. Looking up the rest from reference TRBV19 and TRBJ1-6 gives the full variable domain: DGGITQSPKYLFRKEGQNVTLSCEQNLNHDAMYWYRQDPGQGLRLIYYSQIVNDFQKGDIAEGYSVSREKKESFPLTVTSAQKNPTAFYLCASSMRTGGSPLHFGNGTRLTVT.

This chain connects TRBV14 to TRBJ2-1; 14 nucleotides match TRBD2. CDR1 is SGHDN and CDR2 is FVKESK in the germline V gene. CDR3 length: 16 amino acids. The ends lost 2 bases at V and 8 bases at J; junction bases unmatched: 5. CDR3 amino acids: CASSQLGLAGGYEQFF. The DNA of the CDR3 is TGTGCCAGCAGCCAACTAGGACTAGCGGGGGGATATGAGCAGTTCTTC.

This clone occurred a few times. The rearrangement uses TRBV10-3 and TRBJ1-4; D call uncertain. V was pared by 0 bases and J by 4 bases, with 15 bases between. The CDR3 extends over 17 amino acids. Germline-derived CDR1 and CDR2 are ENHRY and SYGVKD. The CDR3: CAISESRLGAGNEKLFF. CDR3 bases: TGTGCCATCAGTGAGTCCAGACTCGGAGCGGGTAATGAAAAACTGTTTTTT.

The chain is built from TRBV19 and TRBJ1-1; a weak D match, TRBD1 (5 bases). The V and J ends lost 4 bases and 1 base respectively, with 16 bases between them. Germline CDR1 reads LNHDA; CDR2 reads SQIVND (reference sequence). The CDR3 length is 16 residues. The CDR3: CASSRGVGVGNTEAFF. The CDR3 coding sequence is TGTGCCAGTAGTAGGGGGGTGGGAGTGGGGAACACTGAAGCTTTCTTT.

This chain joins TRBV28 and TRBJ2-1; possible D gene TRBD1, 5 bases. CDR1 is MDHEN, CDR2 SYDVKM, per germline. V lost 3 bases to trimming and J lost 4 bases, with 16 bases between them. CDR3 length: 16 residues. The DNA of the CDR3 is TGTGCCAGCAGTTTTATAAATCTAGGGGTTTACAATGAGCAGTTCTTC. Translating gives CASSFINLGVYNEQFF.

The chain's CDR3 is CASSLGAGGEYNEQFF. The CDR3 nucleotides are TGTGCCAGCAGCTTAGGGGCCGGGGGGGAGTACAATGAGCAGTTCTTC. The chain links TRBV11-2 to TRBJ2-1, with 8 positions matching TRBD2. V gave up 1 base and J gave up 4 bases; unmatched junction bases: 6. Germline assignment: CDR1 SGHAT and CDR2 FQNNGV. The CDR3 runs 16 residues. The full variable domain, rest sourced from reference TRBV11-2 and TRBJ2-1, is EAGVAQSPRYKIIEKRQSVAFWCNPISGHATLYWYQQILGQGPKLLIQFQNNGVVDDSQLPKDRFSAERLKGVDSTLKIQPAKLEDSAVYLCASSLGAGGEYNEQFFGPGTRLTVL.

The chain uses TRBV14 and TRBJ1-6, with 8 nucleotides matching TRBD1. Trimming cost V 5 bases and J 7 bases; bases outside gene matches: 1. There are 13 residues in the CDR3. Per germline, CDR1 SGHDN and CDR2 FVKESK. The CDR3 DNA is TGTGCCAGCAGCTGGACAGGGAATTCACCCCTCCACTTT. Protein: CASSWTGNSPLHF.

The CDR3 DNA is TGTGCCTTCGCTGCGACTGCGCGCAATCAGCCCCAGCATTTT. Amino acids: CAFAATARNQPQHF. The chain is built from TRBV30 and TRBJ1-5; D unresolved. The V gene's germline CDR1 is GTSNPN and CDR2 SVGIG (reference sequence). The length of the CDR3 is 14 residues. The germline V and J ends were trimmed by 7 bases and 2 bases, with 15 bases remaining between them.